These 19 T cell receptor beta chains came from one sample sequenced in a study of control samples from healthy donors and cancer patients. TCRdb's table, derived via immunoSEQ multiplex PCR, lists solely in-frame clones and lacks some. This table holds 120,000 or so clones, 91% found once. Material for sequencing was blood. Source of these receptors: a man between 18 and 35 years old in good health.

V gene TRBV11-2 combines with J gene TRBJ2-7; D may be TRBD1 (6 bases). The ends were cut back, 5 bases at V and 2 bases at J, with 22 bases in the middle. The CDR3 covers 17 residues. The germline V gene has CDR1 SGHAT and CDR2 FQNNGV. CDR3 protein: CASSRLFLDSAPYEQYF. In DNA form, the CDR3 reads TGTGCCAGCAGCCGCTTGTTCCTGGACAGCGCACCCTACGAGCAGTACTTC.

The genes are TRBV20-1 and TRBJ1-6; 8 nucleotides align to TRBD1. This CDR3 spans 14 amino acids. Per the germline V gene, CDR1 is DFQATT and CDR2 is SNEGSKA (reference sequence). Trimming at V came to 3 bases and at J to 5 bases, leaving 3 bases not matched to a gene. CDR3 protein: CSASRTGNNSPLHF. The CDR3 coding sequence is TGCAGTGCTAGTCGGACAGGGAATAATTCACCCCTCCACTTT.

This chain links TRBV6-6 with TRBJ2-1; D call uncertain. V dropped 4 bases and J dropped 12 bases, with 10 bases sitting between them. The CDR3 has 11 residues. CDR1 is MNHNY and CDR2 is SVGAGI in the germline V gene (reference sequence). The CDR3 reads CASSSSVGQFF. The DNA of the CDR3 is TGTGCCAGCAGTTCCTCGGTCGGGCAGTTCTTC.

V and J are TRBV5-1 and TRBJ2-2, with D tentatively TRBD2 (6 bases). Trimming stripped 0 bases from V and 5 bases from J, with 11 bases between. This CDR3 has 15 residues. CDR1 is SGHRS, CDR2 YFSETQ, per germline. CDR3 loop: CASSLASGRTGELFF. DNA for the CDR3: TGCGCCAGCAGCTTGGCCTCAGGGAGGACCGGGGAGCTGTTTTTT.

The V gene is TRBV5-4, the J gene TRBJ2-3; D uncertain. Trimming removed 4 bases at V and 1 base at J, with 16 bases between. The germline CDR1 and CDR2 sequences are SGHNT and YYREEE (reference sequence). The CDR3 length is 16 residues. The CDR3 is CASSQEISVGTDTQYF. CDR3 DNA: TGTGCCAGCAGCCAAGAAATCTCAGTTGGCACAGATACGCAGTATTTT.

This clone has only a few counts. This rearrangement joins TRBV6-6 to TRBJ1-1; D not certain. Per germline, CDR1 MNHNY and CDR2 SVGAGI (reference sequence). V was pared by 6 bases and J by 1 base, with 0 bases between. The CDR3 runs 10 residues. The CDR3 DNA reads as TGTGCCAGCAGGAACACTGAAGCTTTCTTT. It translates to CASRNTEAFF.

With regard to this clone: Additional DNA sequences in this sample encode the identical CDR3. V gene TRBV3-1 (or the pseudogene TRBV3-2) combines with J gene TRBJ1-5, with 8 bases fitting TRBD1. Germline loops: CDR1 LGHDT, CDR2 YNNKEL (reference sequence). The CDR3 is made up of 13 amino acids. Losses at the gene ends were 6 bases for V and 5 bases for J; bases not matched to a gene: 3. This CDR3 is CASSQDRDQPQHF. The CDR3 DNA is TGTGCCAGCAGTCAGGACAGGGATCAGCCCCAGCATTTT.

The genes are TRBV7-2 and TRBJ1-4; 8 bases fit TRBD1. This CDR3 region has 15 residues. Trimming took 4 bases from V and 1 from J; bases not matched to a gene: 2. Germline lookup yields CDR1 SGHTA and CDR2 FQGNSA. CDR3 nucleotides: TGTGCCAGCAGCTCCGGACAGGGAACTAATGAAAAACTGTTTTTT. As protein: CASSSGQGTNEKLFF.

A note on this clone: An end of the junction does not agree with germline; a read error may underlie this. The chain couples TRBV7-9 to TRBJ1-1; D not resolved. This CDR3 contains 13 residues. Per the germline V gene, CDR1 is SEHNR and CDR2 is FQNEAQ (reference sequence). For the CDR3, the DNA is TGTGCCAGCAGCTTTTACGGATCCACTGAAACTTTCTTT. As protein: CASSFYGSTETFF.

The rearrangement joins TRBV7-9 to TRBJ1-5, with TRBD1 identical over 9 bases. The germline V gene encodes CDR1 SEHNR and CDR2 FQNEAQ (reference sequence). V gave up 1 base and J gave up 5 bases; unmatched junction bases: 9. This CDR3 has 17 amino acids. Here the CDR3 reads CASSLGGTGPVDQPQHF. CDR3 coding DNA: TGTGCCAGCAGCTTAGGTGGGACAGGGCCGGTGGATCAGCCCCAGCATTTT.

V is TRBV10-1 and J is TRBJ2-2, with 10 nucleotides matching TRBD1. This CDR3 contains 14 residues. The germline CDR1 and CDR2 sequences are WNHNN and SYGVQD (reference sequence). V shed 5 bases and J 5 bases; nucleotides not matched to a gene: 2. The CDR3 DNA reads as TGCGCCAGCAGTAGGACAGGGGGTACCGGGGAGCTGTTTTTT. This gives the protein CASSRTGGTGELFF.

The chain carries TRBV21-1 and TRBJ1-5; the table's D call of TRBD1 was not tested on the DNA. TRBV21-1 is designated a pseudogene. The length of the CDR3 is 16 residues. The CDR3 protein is CASSKDPLTGLQPQHF. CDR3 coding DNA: TGTGCCAGCAGCAAAGACCCCCTGACAGGATTACAGCCCCAGCATTTT.

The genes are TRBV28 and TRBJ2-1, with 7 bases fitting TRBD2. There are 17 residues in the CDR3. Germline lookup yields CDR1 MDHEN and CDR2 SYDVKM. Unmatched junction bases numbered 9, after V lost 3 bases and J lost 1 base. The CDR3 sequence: CASSFLGGGTSYNEQFF. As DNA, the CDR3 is TGTGCCAGCAGTTTCCTGGGCGGGGGTACGTCCTACAATGAGCAGTTCTTC.

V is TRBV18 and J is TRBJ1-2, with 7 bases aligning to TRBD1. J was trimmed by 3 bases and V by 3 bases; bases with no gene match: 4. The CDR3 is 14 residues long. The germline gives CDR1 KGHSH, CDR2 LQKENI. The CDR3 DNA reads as TGTGCCAGCTCACCGACAGGGTGGGACTATGGCTACACCTTC. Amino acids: CASSPTGWDYGYTF.

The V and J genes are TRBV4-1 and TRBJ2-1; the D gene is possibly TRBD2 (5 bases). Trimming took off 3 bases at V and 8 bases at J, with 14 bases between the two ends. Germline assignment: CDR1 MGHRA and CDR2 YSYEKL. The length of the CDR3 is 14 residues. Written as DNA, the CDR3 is TGCGCCAGCAGCCACCCCGCCTGGGGAGATGAGCAGTTCTTC. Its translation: CASSHPAWGDEQFF.

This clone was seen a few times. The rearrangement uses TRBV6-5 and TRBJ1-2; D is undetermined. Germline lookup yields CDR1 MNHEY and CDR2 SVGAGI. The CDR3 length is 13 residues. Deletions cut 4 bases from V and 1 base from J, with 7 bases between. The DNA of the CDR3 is TGTGCCAGCAGTTTGTCAATTAACTATGGCTACACCTTC. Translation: CASSLSINYGYTF.

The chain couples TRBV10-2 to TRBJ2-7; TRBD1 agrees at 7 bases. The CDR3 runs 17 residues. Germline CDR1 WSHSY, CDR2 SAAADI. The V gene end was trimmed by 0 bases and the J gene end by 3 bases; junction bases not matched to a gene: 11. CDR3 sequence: CASSESFQSNRGYEQYF. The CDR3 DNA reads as TGCGCCAGCAGTGAGTCGTTTCAGTCGAACAGGGGCTACGAGCAGTACTTC.

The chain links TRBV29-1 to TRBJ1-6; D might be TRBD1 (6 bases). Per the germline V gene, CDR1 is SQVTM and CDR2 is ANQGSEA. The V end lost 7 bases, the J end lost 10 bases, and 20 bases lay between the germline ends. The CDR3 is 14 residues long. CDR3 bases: TGCAGCGCACAGACAGGCGACCCAGGCTCACCCCTCCACTTT. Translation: CSAQTGDPGSPLHF.

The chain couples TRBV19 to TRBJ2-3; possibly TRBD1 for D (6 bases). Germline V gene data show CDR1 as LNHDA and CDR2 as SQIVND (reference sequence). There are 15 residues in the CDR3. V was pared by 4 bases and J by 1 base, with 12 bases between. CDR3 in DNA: TGTGCCAGTAGTAAGTCCAGGACAGGCACAGATACGCAGTATTTT. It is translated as CASSKSRTGTDTQYF.